The 12 T cell receptor beta chains reported below all come from one sample, sequenced in a study of blood T cell repertoires in COVID-19. The method was immunoSEQ multiplex PCR; TCRdb's version includes in-frame clones alone and lacks a portion of them. This sample has 390,000 or so clones, with around 89% found just once. The sample consisted of PBMCs or T cells enriched from blood (not recorded which). These TCRs come from a man younger than 35 who had recovered from COVID-19.

This chain uses TRBV3-1 (or the pseudogene TRBV3-2) with TRBJ1-3, with D possibly matching TRBD1 (6 bases). V lost 2 bases to trimming and J lost 0 bases, with 11 bases between them. Germline V CDR1 and CDR2: LGHDT, YNNKEL (reference sequence). The CDR3 is 16 amino acids. The CDR3 loop is CASSQLGTSSGNTIYF. For the CDR3, the DNA is TGTGCCAGCAGCCAACTCGGGACAAGCTCTGGAAACACCATATATTTT.

V and J are TRBV25-1 and TRBJ2-7, with D unresolved. CDR1 MGHDK and CDR2 SYGVNS come from the germline V gene. The CDR3 length is 14 residues. V was clipped by 4 bases and J by 5 bases, with 15 bases between them. For the CDR3, the DNA is TGTGCCAGCAGTGCAAGCCGAAATGTGGACGAGCAGTACTTC. It specifies CASSASRNVDEQYF.

The rearrangement joins TRBV11-3 to TRBJ1-3, with a possible D match to TRBD1 (6 bases). The CDR3 is made up of 14 amino acids. V lost 2 bases and J lost 4, with 9 bases in between. Germline lookup yields CDR1 SGHNT and CDR2 YENEEA. DNA for the CDR3: TGTGCCAGCAGCTTAACAGGGAAAGGAAACACCATATATTTT. Protein: CASSLTGKGNTIYF.

The CDR3 coding sequence is TGTGCCAGCAGTAAAGGAGGGGAAAGGGAAAAACTGTTTTTT. Protein: CASSKGGEREKLFF. V gene TRBV3-1 (or the pseudogene TRBV3-2) combines with J gene TRBJ1-4; TRBD1 is a possible D gene (5 bases). The CDR3 is 14 amino acids. Germline V gene sequence: CDR1 LGHDT, CDR2 YNNKEL (reference sequence). Trimming took off 6 bases at V and 8 bases at J, with 16 bases between the two ends.

This chain uses TRBV5-1 with TRBJ1-1, with TRBD1 matching 7 bases. The germline CDR1 and CDR2 sequences are SGHRS and YFSETQ. The CDR3 is 14 residues long. Unmatched junction bases numbered 4, after V lost 4 bases and J lost 1 base. CDR3 bases: TGCGCCAGCAGCCCGGGACAGACGAACACTGAAGCTTTCTTT. Translating it yields CASSPGQTNTEAFF.

The V gene is TRBV10-1, the J gene TRBJ2-7; TRBD1 agrees at 9 bases. The trim removed 6 bases at V and 7 bases at J, leaving 13 bases unmatched. The CDR3 is 15 amino acids. The V gene's germline CDR1 is WNHNN and CDR2 SYGVQD (reference sequence). CDR3 in amino acids: CASRRNRDRVREQYF. CDR3 DNA: TGCGCCAGCAGGAGAAACCGGGACAGGGTTCGAGAGCAGTACTTC.

V usage is TRBV11-2 and J usage is TRBJ2-1; D is perhaps TRBD2 (6 bases). The V gene's germline CDR1 is SGHAT and CDR2 FQNNGV. The CDR3 sequence is 14 residues long. V shed 2 bases and J shed 13 bases, with 18 bases lying between them. The CDR3 protein is CASSLSDGGSLQFF. CDR3 DNA: TGTGCCAGCAGCTTATCGGACGGGGGAAGCCTTCAGTTCTTC.

This chain uses TRBV12-3 or TRBV12-4 with TRBJ1-4, with 12 bases aligning to TRBD1. The CDR3 is made up of 13 amino acids. Trimming removed 5 bases from V and 17 bases from J; junction bases left unmatched: 9. The CDR3 coding sequence is TGTGCCAGCAGTCTCGGGACAGGGGGCGGATTTTTTTTT. Translation: CASSLGTGGGFFF.

The V call is TRBV2, the J call TRBJ2-4, with 12 bases aligning to TRBD2. The CDR3 is made up of 14 amino acids. Germline V gives CDR1 SNHLY, CDR2 FYNNEI. V lost 5 bases, J lost 6 bases, and 2 bases stayed unmatched. CDR3 loop: CASSWGLAGNIQYF. The CDR3 nucleotides read TGTGCCAGCAGTTGGGGACTAGCGGGAAACATTCAGTACTTC.

This chain links TRBV19 with TRBJ1-1; the D is unclear. Trimming removed 8 bases from V and 1 base from J, with 11 bases in between. The CDR3 extends over 13 amino acids. Looked up from germline, CDR1 is LNHDA and CDR2 is SQIVND (reference sequence). The CDR3 nucleotides are TGTGCCAGTTCCTCCCCGGGGAACACTGAAGCTTTCTTT. It is translated as CASSSPGNTEAFF.

CDR3 in DNA: TGTGCCAGCAGTTTAATGGGGGGAGGTGGAAACACCATATATTTT. Its protein is CASSLMGGGGNTIYF. The chain uses TRBV27 and TRBJ1-3, with D maybe TRBD1 (5 bases). V shed 2 bases and J shed 3 bases, with 11 bases lying between them. This CDR3 is built from 15 residues. CDR1 is MNHEY and CDR2 is SMNVEV in the germline V gene (reference sequence).

This chain joins TRBV29-1 and TRBJ2-3; 10 bases fit TRBD2. This CDR3 is 16 amino acids long. With V trimmed by 3 bases and J by 4 bases, 10 bases remained unmatched. Germline V gives CDR1 SQVTM, CDR2 ANQGSEA. The CDR3 here is CSVDPSSSGGPDTQYF. The CDR3 DNA is TGCAGCGTTGATCCGTCGTCTAGCGGGGGACCAGATACGCAGTATTTT.